Listed below are T cell receptor beta chains from one sample, sequenced in a study of response to subunit inactivated influenza vaccine. TCRdb reprocessed the RT-PCR reads via MiXCR and lists one record per CDR3 protein. In the table there are around 710,000 distinct CDR3 sequences, more than 11% of which are singletons. Source: PBMCs from blood, taken roughly 2 weeks before vaccination. The origin of the receptors is a man between 45 and 60 years old who received an inactivated influenza vaccine. CDR3s leave out the opening cysteine and the closing phenylalanine or tryptophan.

CDR3aa	len	v_gene	j_gene
ASSEGLGQETQY	12	TRBV5-1	TRBJ2-5
ASSPLAGAGNIQY	13	TRBV14	TRBJ2-4
ASRALISSSYNEQF	14	TRBV28	TRBJ2-1
ASSQGAGGYYEQY	13	TRBV4-3	TRBJ2-7
ASSLKWLADTGELF	14	TRBV11-2	TRBJ2-2
SVEGVGYEQY	10	TRBV29-1	TRBJ2-7
SVVDSGTDTQY	11	TRBV20-1	TRBJ2-3
SASLAIQSYNEQF	13	TRBV20-1	TRBJ2-1
AIRGTSGGADDVQQY	15	TRBV10-3	TRBJ2-7
SAKLAGGPGEQF	12	TRBV29-1	TRBJ2-1
ASSQEVSGKWNTGELF	16	TRBV4-3	TRBJ2-2
ASSFEGAVNQPQH	13	TRBV12-3/TRBV12-4	TRBJ1-5
ASRETGGVNTEAF	13	TRBV2	TRBJ1-1
ASSSTGGTYEQY	12	TRBV6-5	TRBJ2-7
ASSVKGQGTQY	11	TRBV11-1	TRBJ2-3